Listed below are T cell receptor beta chains from one sample, sequenced in a study of T cell repertoires in cytomegalovirus infection. TCRdb re-called the reads with MiXCR, one entry per CDR3 protein. Of 130,000 or so distinct CDR3 sequences in the sample, roughly 6% were seen once. Sample: PBMCs. The origin of the receptors is a human donor in good health (CMV status not recorded). Some clones in this sample may be carry-over from other donors' samples. Each CDR3 is given with its conserved first and last residue. D genes are given only for firm matches. Clone size, where shown, is once, few, many, or a class for clones that have expanded.

D gene: -; clone size: many; V gene: TRBV7-2; J gene: TRBJ1-1; CDR3 DNA: TGTGCCAGCAGCTTAGTCCGCCAGTTGAACACTGAAGCTTTCTTT; CDR3 protein: CASSLVRQLNTEAFF
D gene: TRBD1; clone size: many; V gene: TRBV7-2; J gene: TRBJ2-5; CDR3 DNA: TGTGCCAGCAGCCCGGACAGGGTGGCGGAGACCCAGTACTTC; CDR3 protein: CASSPDRVAETQYF
D gene: TRBD1; clone size: few; V gene: TRBV20-1; J gene: TRBJ1-6; CDR3 DNA: TGCAGTGGTCGGGACAGGGTCTTCGGGGATTCACCCCTCCACTTT; CDR3 protein: CSGRDRVFGDSPLHF
D gene: -; clone size: many; V gene: TRBV7-8; J gene: TRBJ2-1; CDR3 DNA: TGTGCCAGCAGCTTAGCCTTGAGACAGGCCCAGAGCTCCTACAATGAGCAGTTCTTC; CDR3 protein: CASSLALRQAQSSYNEQFF
D gene: TRBD2; clone size: many; V gene: TRBV7-2; J gene: TRBJ2-1; CDR3 DNA: TGTGCCAGCAGCTTAGCTACTAGCGGGGGGCTGTACAATGAGCAGTTCTTC; CDR3 protein: CASSLATSGGLYNEQFF
D gene: TRBD2; clone size: many; V gene: TRBV7-9; J gene: TRBJ2-5; CDR3 DNA: TGTGCCAGCAGCTTAGGGACTAGCGGGGTAGAGACCCAGTACTTC; CDR3 protein: CASSLGTSGVETQYF
D gene: TRBD2; clone size: many; V gene: TRBV19; J gene: TRBJ2-7; CDR3 DNA: TGTGCCACCCTAGGGAGGGAAAGCTACGAGCAGTACTTC; CDR3 protein: CATLGRESYEQYF
D gene: -; clone size: -; V gene: TRBV2; J gene: TRBJ1-2; CDR3 DNA: TGTGCCAGGAGGGCTACCGGGACACCGGCTAACTATGGCTACACCTTC; CDR3 protein: CARRATGTPANYGYTF
D gene: -; clone size: many; V gene: TRBV7-2; J gene: TRBJ1-3; CDR3 DNA: TGTGCCAGCAGCTTAGTCTTGGGGGCCGGAAACACCATATATTTT; CDR3 protein: CASSLVLGAGNTIYF
D gene: TRBD1; clone size: -; V gene: TRBV28; J gene: TRBJ1-2; CDR3 DNA: TGTGCCAGCAGTGGAATCCGGACAGGAAGGGTCTATGGCTACACCTTC; CDR3 protein: CASSGIRTGRVYGYTF
D gene: -; clone size: -; V gene: TRBV28; J gene: TRBJ1-5; CDR3 DNA: TGTGCCAGCAATGTCCCCCAGCATTTT; CDR3 protein: CASNVPQHF
D gene: -; clone size: many; V gene: TRBV12-3/TRBV12-4; J gene: TRBJ2-5; CDR3 DNA: TGTGCCAGCAGTTTTGCTAGGACTCAAGAGACCCAGTACTTC; CDR3 protein: CASSFARTQETQYF
D gene: TRBD2; clone size: few; V gene: TRBV29-1; J gene: TRBJ2-1; CDR3 DNA: TGCAGCGTTGAAAGGGCGGGAGGCAATGAGCAGTTCTTC; CDR3 protein: CSVERAGGNEQFF
D gene: -; clone size: -; V gene: TRBV7-2; J gene: TRBJ2-5; CDR3 DNA: TGTGCCAGCAGCAGCGCTATGGGTGAGACCCAGTACTTC; CDR3 protein: CASSSAMGETQYF
D gene: -; clone size: -; V gene: TRBV25-1; J gene: TRBJ1-4; CDR3 DNA: TGTGCCAGCAGTGATCAGGACGGCCCTGGTGAAAAACTGTTTTTT; CDR3 protein: CASSDQDGPGEKLFF
D gene: TRBD1; clone size: many; V gene: TRBV7-8; J gene: TRBJ1-5; CDR3 DNA: TGTGCCAGCAGCCCCAGGTCGGGAGGGGGCGATCAGCCCCAGCATTTT; CDR3 protein: CASSPRSGGGDQPQHF
D gene: -; clone size: many; V gene: TRBV29-1; J gene: TRBJ2-5; CDR3 DNA: TGCAGCGTTGAAGATTGGGTAGGGGGAGAGACCCAGTACTTC; CDR3 protein: CSVEDWVGGETQYF
D gene: -; clone size: many; V gene: TRBV7-2; J gene: TRBJ1-5; CDR3 DNA: TGTGCCAGCAGCTCCCTCCCAGGTGGGAGCAATCAGCCCCAGCATTTT; CDR3 protein: CASSSLPGGSNQPQHF
D gene: TRBD2; clone size: many; V gene: TRBV2; J gene: TRBJ2-7; CDR3 DNA: TGTGCCAGCAGCCTTGGACTAGCGGGGCGGTACGAGCAGTACTTC; CDR3 protein: CASSLGLAGRYEQYF
D gene: -; clone size: many; V gene: TRBV7-2; J gene: TRBJ1-6; CDR3 DNA: TGTGCCAGCAGCTTAGACGGGAATTCACCCCTCCACTTT; CDR3 protein: CASSLDGNSPLHF
D gene: TRBD1; clone size: few; V gene: TRBV5-4; J gene: TRBJ1-1; CDR3 DNA: TGTGCCAGCAGCCCGGGACAGCAGAACACTGAAGCTTTCTTT; CDR3 protein: CASSPGQQNTEAFF
D gene: TRBD2; clone size: many; V gene: TRBV20-1; J gene: TRBJ2-1; CDR3 DNA: TGCAGTGCCCACGGGGAGGGGCCACCTCCGAGCTCCTACAATGAGCAGTTCTTC; CDR3 protein: CSAHGEGPPPSSYNEQFF
D gene: -; clone size: many; V gene: TRBV4-1; J gene: TRBJ1-2; CDR3 DNA: TGCGCCAGCAGCCAAGATTCGGGTAGTGGGTATGGCTACACCTTC; CDR3 protein: CASSQDSGSGYGYTF
D gene: TRBD2; clone size: many; V gene: TRBV7-8; J gene: TRBJ2-3; CDR3 DNA: TGTGCCAGCAGTCCCGAGCGGGGGGGCGGAGATACGCAGTATTTT; CDR3 protein: CASSPERGGGDTQYF